This T cell receptor beta chain was sequenced in a study of T cells after yellow fever vaccination. This clonotype has a count of ten or more. In TCRdb, the 5' RACE reads were re-called with MiXCR into one record per CDR3 protein. This table has about 30,000 distinct CDR3 sequences, 6.3% appearing once. Per the germline V gene, CDR1 is ENHRY and CDR2 is SYGVKD. The CDR3 totals 13 residues. With 6 bases removed from V and 8 bases from J, the gap between germline ends came to 14 bases. This receptor was taken from a man aged 30-40 years who received the YFV17D yellow fever vaccine. Sequenced material: PBMCs, either bulk or a sorted T-cell subset (CD4+, CD8+, memory, or dextramer-sorted; not recorded which), taken on the day of the yellow fever booster vaccination. V usage is TRBV10-3 and J usage is TRBJ2-1, with D uncertain. The chain's CDR3 is CAIRDPGFDEQFF. CDR3 nucleotide sequence: TGTGCCATCAGGGACCCTGGTTTCGATGAGCAGTTCTTC.